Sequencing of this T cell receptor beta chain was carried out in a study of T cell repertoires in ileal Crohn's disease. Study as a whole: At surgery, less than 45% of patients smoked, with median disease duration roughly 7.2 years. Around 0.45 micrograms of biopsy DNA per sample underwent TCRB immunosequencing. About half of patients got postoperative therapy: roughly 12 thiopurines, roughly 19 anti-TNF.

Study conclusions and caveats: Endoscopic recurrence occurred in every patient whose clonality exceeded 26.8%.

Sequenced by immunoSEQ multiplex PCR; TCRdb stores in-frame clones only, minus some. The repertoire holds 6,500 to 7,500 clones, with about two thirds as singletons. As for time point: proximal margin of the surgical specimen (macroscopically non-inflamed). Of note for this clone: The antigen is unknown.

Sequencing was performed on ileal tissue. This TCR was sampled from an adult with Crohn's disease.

CDR3 sequence reads: CASSQPGMNTEAFF. The DNA for the CDR3 is TGCGCCAGCAGCCAACCCGGGATGAACACTGAAGCTTTCTTT. J is TRBJ1-1 and V is TRBV4-1, with D uncertain. Trimming shortened V by 2 bases and J by 0 bases, and 7 bases separated the two germline ends. This CDR3 has 14 residues. Germline CDR1 MGHRA, CDR2 YSYEKL.